By sample fraction, the clone carrying this T cell receptor beta chain is medium-sized. Its antigen is undetermined. Germline V gene lookup returns CDR1 SNHLY and CDR2 FYNNEI. Trimming pared 4 bases from V and 6 bases from J, leaving 12 bases between. This CDR3 has 13 residues. The sample belongs to a study of metastatic and nonmetastatic thyroid tumors. Study summary: Repertoires of blood and of tissue (tumor or nodule) from malignant and benign thyroid patients were compared.

Every patient underwent thyroid surgery untreated. TCRdb recomputed clones from the PCR reads via MiXCR. This table holds 7,700 or so clones, 25% to 35% found once. Study-wide findings and caveats: The reported finding was significantly higher TCR beta diversity in malignant thyroid tumors relative to benign nodules, in blood and tumor.

V is TRBV2 and J is TRBJ1-2; perhaps TRBD1 as D (5 bases). The sequencing input was adjacent normal tissue. The clonotype comes from a male donor with papillary thyroid cancer or a benign thyroid nodule (not recorded which). Some clones in this sample may be carry-over from other donors' samples. CDR3: CASSVRGGDGYTF. The CDR3, as DNA: TGTGCCAGCAGTGTGCGGGGGGGAGATGGCTACACCTTC.